This TCR beta chain was sequenced in a study of T cell responses to AZD1222 COVID-19 vaccine. Study overall: Second-dose recipients at about 4 or about 12 weeks were treated as one pooled group.

General observations from the study: Close to half of all spike-specific TCRs reportedly target regions of the variants that are unmutated. Spike-wide coverage was observed for vaccine-associated CD4 TCRs, with dominant responses at 160-218 and 743-854. Just six AZD1222 recipients tested seropositive at baseline.

Comments on this clone: Antigen specificity is unknown.

Clones were sequenced by immunoSEQ multiplex PCR, and TCRdb holds only the in-frame ones, with some missing. The sample consists of approximately 160,000 clones, over 75% of them appearing once. The TCR comes from an adult in good health. Material: peripheral blood, obtained on day 0 of AZD1222 vaccination.

The CDR3 DNA sequence: TGTGCCAGCAGCCTTCGGGGGGCCTCTAACTATGGCTACACCTTC. It encodes CASSLRGASNYGYTF. V gene TRBV3-1 (or the pseudogene TRBV3-2) combines with J gene TRBJ1-2; tentative D call: TRBD1 (6 bases). The V and J ends lost 4 bases and 0 bases respectively, with 12 bases between them. The CDR3 runs to 15 residues. Germline CDR1 and CDR2: LGHDT and YNNKEL (reference sequence).